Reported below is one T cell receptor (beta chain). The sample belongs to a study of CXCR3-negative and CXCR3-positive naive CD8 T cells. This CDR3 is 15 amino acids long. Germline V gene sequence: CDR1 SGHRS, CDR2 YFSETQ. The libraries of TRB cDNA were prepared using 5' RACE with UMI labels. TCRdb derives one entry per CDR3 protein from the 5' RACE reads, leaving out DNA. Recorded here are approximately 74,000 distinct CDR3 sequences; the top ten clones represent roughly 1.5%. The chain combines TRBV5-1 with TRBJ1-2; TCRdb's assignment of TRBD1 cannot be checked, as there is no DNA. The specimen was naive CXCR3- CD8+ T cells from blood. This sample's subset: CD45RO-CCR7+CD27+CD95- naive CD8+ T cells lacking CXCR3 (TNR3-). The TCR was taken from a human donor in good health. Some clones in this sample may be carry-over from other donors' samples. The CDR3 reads CASSQPFQGAEGYTF.